This T cell receptor (beta chain) stems from a study of T-cell reconstitution after alpha-beta-depleted transplantation in children. Study conclusions and caveats: T-cell numbers and diversity one year post-transplant derived largely from freshly generated T cells. Elevated TCRbeta diversity at day 60 was traced, in some patients, to surviving recipient T cells and thymic progenitors. Two months or so post-transplant, alpha-beta T cells reportedly derived from several hundred expanded graft clones.

Note on this clonotype: The antigen is undetermined.

V was trimmed by 2 bases and J by 4 bases, leaving 11 bases between them. CDR3 length: 14 amino acids. The authors prepared the TCRbeta library with unique molecular identifiers. Via MiXCR, TCRdb re-called the PCR reads, giving one row per CDR3 protein. The sample shows more than 500,000 distinct CDR3 sequences, about 10% of them seen only once. This chain uses TRBV12-3 or TRBV12-4 with TRBJ2-5; D not resolved. Here the sequenced sample was PBMCs, mostly from graft donor cells, taken 180 days after TCRalphabeta/CD19-depleted stem cell transplant. This receptor was taken from a female patient aged 2-10 years who had a stem cell transplant for aplastic anemia, so the T cells may come from the graft donor. CDR3 DNA: TGTGCCAGCAGTTTACACGGGTGGGGAGAGACCCAGTACTTC. This sequence encodes CASSLHGWGETQYF.